This passage covers 3 T cell receptor beta chains from one sample sequenced in a study of human thymus T cells. Repertoires were generated with immunoSEQ multiplex PCR, while TCRdb's copy carries only in-frame clones and drops some. The repertoire has tens of thousands of clones, around 96% of them found once; the top ten carry roughly 0.03%. Thymus was obtained from resections taken during corrective heart surgery. The sequenced sample consisted of thymus tissue. The receptors shown here come from a boy in the first two years of life with a congenital heart defect but otherwise immunologically healthy.

Concerning this clone itself: The CDR3 does not close with the conserved phenylalanine or tryptophan, likely indicating a read error. Because the CDR3's place on the DNA is in doubt, the DNA is left out and the CDR3 is given as listed by TCRdb. The rearrangement joins TRBV4-3 to TRBJ1-2; TRBD1 is the table's D call and was not checked against the DNA. The CDR3 spans 9 residues, counting both ends. CDR1 is LGHNA and CDR2 is YSLEER in the germline V gene. The CDR3 sequence: CASSPVGGG.

This sequence joins TRBV28 and TRBJ2-7, with D hard to call. The CDR3 is 12 amino acids. Germline V CDR1 and CDR2: MDHEN, SYDVKM. Trimming left V 6 bases short and J 4 bases short, with 10 bases between. As DNA, the CDR3 is TGTGCCAGCAGCCACACCATTTACGAGCAGTACTTC. This codes for CASSHTIYEQYF.

V gene TRBV15 combines with J gene TRBJ2-7, with D unresolved. Germline V gives CDR1 LNHNV, CDR2 YYDKDF (reference sequence). This CDR3 region has 13 residues. The ends were cut back, 5 bases at V and 6 bases at J, with 14 bases in the middle. CDR3 DNA: TGTGCCACCAGCGGCAATGGCGGCACCGAGCAGTACTTC. This encodes CATSGNGGTEQYF.